This entry lists 17 T cell receptor beta chains sequenced from one sample in a study of cytomegalovirus exposure and HLA in healthy donors. A multiplex PCR was run with 60 Vbeta primers and 13 Jbeta primers. Method: immunoSEQ multiplex PCR; TCRdb's copy keeps in-frame clones and lacks some. Among approximately 180,000 clones listed, around 81% were seen once. The sample comprised PBMCs. All receptors derive from a man between 18 and 29 years old in good health and CMV-seronegative.

The chain is built from TRBV12-5 and TRBJ2-3; TRBD2 matches 7 bases. V shed 7 bases and J 4 bases; nucleotides not matched to a gene: 8. This CDR3 contains 14 residues. Germline CDR1 and CDR2: LGHNT and FRNRAP. This CDR3 is CASEWEGLADTQYF. As DNA, the CDR3 is TGTGCTAGTGAATGGGAGGGGTTGGCAGATACGCAGTATTTT. Looking up the rest from reference TRBV12-5 and TRBJ2-3 gives the full variable domain: DARVTQTPRHKVTEMGQEVTMRCQPILGHNTVFWYRQTMMQGLELLAYFRNRAPLDDSGMPKDRFSAEMPDATLATLKIQPSEPRDSAVYFCASEWEGLADTQYFGPGTRLTVL.

The CDR3: CASSQDSGFVPEQFF. As DNA, the CDR3 is TGCGCCAGCAGCCAAGATAGCGGGTTCGTCCCTGAGCAGTTCTTC. The J gene is TRBJ2-1, the V gene TRBV4-1; 7 bases match TRBD2. Germline CDR1 and CDR2: MGHRA and YSYEKL. V trimming: 0 bases; J trimming: 9 bases; junction bases outside the gene matches: 8. CDR3 length: 15 amino acids.

The V gene is TRBV2, the J gene TRBJ2-1; no reliable D call. This CDR3 has 12 residues. Trimming removed 6 bases at V and 7 bases at J, with 10 bases between. Germline assignment: CDR1 SNHLY and CDR2 FYNNEI. CDR3 residues: CASRGLENEQFF. The DNA for the CDR3 is TGTGCCAGCAGGGGTCTAGAGAATGAGCAGTTCTTC.

This sequence joins TRBV2 and TRBJ1-2, with 9 nucleotides matching TRBD1. Per the germline V gene, CDR1 is SNHLY and CDR2 is FYNNEI. There are 15 residues in the CDR3. Trimming removed 6 bases from V and 1 base from J; junction bases left unmatched: 6. The CDR3 loop reads CASRNDRGGNYGYTF. CDR3 in DNA: TGTGCCAGCAGAAATGACAGGGGGGGTAACTATGGCTACACCTTC. Drawing the rest from reference TRBV2 and TRBJ1-2, the complete variable domain is EPEVTQTPSHQVTQMGQEVILRCVPISNHLYFYWYRQILGQKVEFLVSFYNNEISEKSEIFDDQFSVERPDGSNFTLKIRSTKLEDSAMYFCASRNDRGGNYGYTFGSGTRLTVV.

The chain recombines TRBV2 with TRBJ2-7; D may be TRBD2 (6 bases). V lost 1 base, J lost 2 bases, and 12 bases lay in between. Per the germline V gene, CDR1 is SNHLY and CDR2 is FYNNEI. The CDR3 extends over 15 amino acids. CDR3 residues: CASSEGTILTYEQYF. The CDR3 DNA reads TGTGCCAGCAGTGAAGGGACTATTCTCACCTACGAGCAGTACTTC.

This clone was recorded once. The chain joins TRBV5-4 to TRBJ2-7; weak D call: TRBD2 (6 bases). Per germline, CDR1 SGHNT and CDR2 YYREEE (reference sequence). The CDR3 covers 15 residues. Trimming shortened V by 4 bases and J by 7 bases, and 21 bases separated the two germline ends. The CDR3 bases are TGTGCCAGCAGCGCGGGGTTAGTGCGAAGCGGGGAGCAGTACTTC. This sequence encodes CASSAGLVRSGEQYF.

The chain joins TRBV28 to TRBJ2-7, with a possible D match to TRBD1 (6 bases). V gave up 5 bases and J gave up 2 bases, with 10 bases separating them. The germline V gene encodes CDR1 MDHEN and CDR2 SYDVKM. The CDR3 loop spans 13 amino acids. The CDR3 DNA sequence: TGTGCCAGCAGTAACAGGGTACCCTACGAGCAGTACTTC. It specifies CASSNRVPYEQYF.

The rearrangement uses TRBV4-3 and TRBJ2-7; 9 nucleotides match TRBD2. Germline V gives CDR1 LGHNA, CDR2 YSLEER. V gave up 2 bases and J gave up 4 bases; unmatched junction bases: 9. The CDR3 contains 16 residues. The CDR3 loop reads CASSQSPGLATYEQYF. The CDR3 DNA reads as TGCGCCAGCAGCCAAAGCCCGGGACTAGCCACTTACGAGCAGTACTTC.

This clone was counted only a few times. The genes are TRBV29-1 and TRBJ1-2; 9 bases fit TRBD1. The CDR3 sequence is 14 residues long. With 7 bases clipped from V and 5 bases from J, the junction kept 11 bases outside the gene matches. Germline lookup yields CDR1 SQVTM and CDR2 ANQGSEA. In DNA, the CDR3 is TGCAGCGATGGGGGACAGGGAAAAGGGTATGGCTACACCTTC. This translates into CSDGGQGKGYGYTF.

This chain uses TRBV10-2 with TRBJ2-4; the D gene is possibly TRBD2 (5 bases). The V gene lost 0 bases and the J gene lost 9 bases, with 9 bases spanning the gap. This CDR3 comprises 13 residues. Looked up from germline, CDR1 is WSHSY and CDR2 is SAAADI. The chain's CDR3 is CASSESRVGIQYF. For the CDR3, the DNA is TGCGCCAGCAGTGAGTCGAGGGTCGGCATTCAGTACTTC.

V usage is TRBV29-1 and J usage is TRBJ2-7; 11 nucleotides align to TRBD2. Germline V lookup: CDR1 SQVTM, CDR2 ANQGSEA. Losses at the gene ends were 2 bases for V and 6 bases for J; bases not matched to a gene: 6. This CDR3 comprises 14 residues. As DNA, the CDR3 is TGCAGCGTTGAAAGACTAGCGGGAACTTCCGAGCAGTACTTC. Protein sequence: CSVERLAGTSEQYF.

V gene TRBV18 combines with J gene TRBJ2-7; 9 bases fit TRBD1. Germline assignment: CDR1 KGHSH and CDR2 LQKENI. The J segment lost 4 bases and the V segment lost 4 bases, leaving 23 bases of the junction unmatched. The CDR3 covers 20 residues. For the CDR3, the DNA is TGTGCCAGCTCACGAGTCCCGGGACAGGGCGTGACCGGTGGACTTTACGAGCAGTACTTC. Protein sequence: CASSRVPGQGVTGGLYEQYF.

The CDR3 nucleotides are TGCGCCAGCAGCTTGGTACAACCAACCTACAATGAGCAGTTCTTC. This codes for CASSLVQPTYNEQFF. J is TRBJ2-1 and V is TRBV5-1; unclear D gene. Between the trimmed V and J ends, which lost 0 bases and 2 bases, there was a span of 9 bases. The germline CDR1 and CDR2 sequences are SGHRS and YFSETQ. The CDR3 is 15 amino acids.

With regard to this clone: At one end the junction does not follow the germline gene, possibly because of a read error. The rearrangement joins TRBV7-9 to TRBJ1-1, with D perhaps matching TRBD1 (6 bases). This CDR3 spans 16 amino acids. Germline V CDR1 and CDR2: SEHNR, FQNEAQ (reference sequence). This chain's CDR3 is CSSRRFRGGPNTEAFF. CDR3 nucleotides: TGTTCCAGCAGGCGTTTCCGGGGGGGCCCAAACACTGAAGCTTTCTTT.

This clone was detected only once. The chain has TRBV7-2 and TRBJ1-2, with a weak D call TRBD1 (6 bases). The V end lost 1 base, the J end lost 8 bases, and 14 bases lay between the germline ends. This CDR3 has 14 residues. CDR1 and CDR2 from the germline V gene are SGHTA and FQGNSA. Written as DNA, the CDR3 is TGTGCCAGCAGCTTAGGGCGGCAGGGGAGAGGCTACACCTTC. This translates into CASSLGRQGRGYTF.

The chain carries TRBV14 and TRBJ2-7; D is uncertain. This CDR3 spans 14 amino acids. Between the trimmed V and J ends, which lost 3 bases and 0 bases, there was a span of 9 bases. Germline lookup yields CDR1 SGHDN and CDR2 FVKESK. The CDR3 DNA is TGTGCCAGCAGCCACGGGTCAGACTCCTACGAGCAGTACTTC. Its translation is CASSHGSDSYEQYF.

This clone was detected a few times. CDR3 in amino acids: CASSDDRGLSYGYTF. CDR3 nucleotide sequence: TGTGCCAGCAGCGATGACAGGGGGCTGAGCTATGGCTACACCTTC. The chain couples TRBV7-9 to TRBJ1-2; 10 bases fit TRBD1. J lost 4 bases, V lost 5 bases, and 7 bases had no gene match. The CDR3 is made up of 15 amino acids. The germline V gene has CDR1 SEHNR and CDR2 FQNEAQ (reference sequence).